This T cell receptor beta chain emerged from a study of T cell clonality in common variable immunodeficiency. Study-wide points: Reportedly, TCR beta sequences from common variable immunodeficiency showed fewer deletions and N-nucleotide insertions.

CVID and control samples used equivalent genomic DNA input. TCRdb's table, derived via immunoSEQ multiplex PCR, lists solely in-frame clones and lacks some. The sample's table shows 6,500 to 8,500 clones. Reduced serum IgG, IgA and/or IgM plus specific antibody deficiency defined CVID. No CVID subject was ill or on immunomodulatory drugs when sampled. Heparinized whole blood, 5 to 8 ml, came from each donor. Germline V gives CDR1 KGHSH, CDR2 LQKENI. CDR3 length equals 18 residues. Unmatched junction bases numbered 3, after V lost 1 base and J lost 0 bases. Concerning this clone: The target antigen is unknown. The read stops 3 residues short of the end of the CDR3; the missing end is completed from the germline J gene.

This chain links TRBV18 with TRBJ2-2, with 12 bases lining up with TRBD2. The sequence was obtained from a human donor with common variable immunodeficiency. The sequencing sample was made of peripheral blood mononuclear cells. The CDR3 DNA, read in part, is TGTGCCAGCTCACCACGGACTAGCGGGGCCCCGAACACCGGGGAG. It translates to CASSPRTSGAPNTGE. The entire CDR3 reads CASSPRTSGAPNTGELFF.